This T cell receptor (beta chain) was sequenced for a study of T-cell memory formation after mild COVID-19 (dated by TCRdb to about 2021). Study-wide context: TCR sequence clusters from the two donors were largely donor specific. In a couple of donors, T-cell clones that expanded and contracted after mild COVID-19 were tracked by sequencing TCRalpha and TCRbeta repertoires over time. Two young, previously healthy adult volunteers, one female and one male, were included in the cohort.

The sequencing machine was an Illumina NovaSeq 6000. TCRalpha and TCRbeta cDNA libraries were constructed by 5'RACE with constant-segment primers, with sample barcodes and unique molecular identifiers being introduced. RNA was extracted from every sample with Trizol reagent. The libraries were amplified in two PCR steps, and the second step added a second sample barcode and Illumina TruSeq adapters. Libraries were sequenced on an Illumina NovaSeq with 2 x 150 bp paired-end reads. In the original analysis: With migec v1.2.7, reads were demultiplexed and then collapsed into UMI-guided consensus sequences. With mixcr v2.1.11, UMI consensuses were aligned to TRA and TRB V and J templates and assembled into clonotypes. Clonotypes were classified as expanded or contracted when called significant by both edgeR and NoisET, with noise models trained on biological replicates. For edgeR calls, the cutoffs were a false discovery rate-adjusted p below 0.01 and a log2 fold-change threshold of 1. As an exploratory analysis of dynamics, max-normalized trajectories of the 1000 most abundant clonotypes were examined with PCA combined with hierarchical clustering. Separately sequenced CD4+ and CD8+ repertoires were used to assign a CD4 or CD8 phenotype to each responding clone. The public sequencing data were trimmed at Q25 with fastp and processed into clonotypes with MiXCR by TCRdb, which kept only in-frame beta chains. All rows with the same CDR3 protein become a single entry with the most common DNA and genes. The V and J calls here are based on TCRdb, not the publication. This sample lists 310,000 or so distinct CDR3 sequences; roughly 15% were detected once. About a fifth of the sample is held by the ten biggest clonotypes.

The germline V gene yields MNHNS for CDR1 and SASEGT for CDR2. Taken from cysteine to phenylalanine, the CDR3 has 11 residues. Only CDR3 DNA remains: 33 bases, in frame from the first base. V is cut by 3 bases and J by 5 bases, and the space between the germline ends is 5 bases. Ficoll-Paque density gradient centrifugation was used to isolate PBMCs. Beyond this particular receptor, the publication reports: The study covered only a couple of mild cases, and larger cohorts including severe cases with pre-infection samples were considered necessary. From day 15 to 85, contracting clones showed balanced CD4/CD8 phenotypes, whereas a second wave of clones that expanded from day 15 to 37 leaned towards CD4+. Contracting CD4+ clones appeared mostly in the CM and EM memory subsets, whereas CD8+ clones were enriched in EMRA. Whether the second-wave clones peaking on day 37 were SARS-CoV-2 specific was not confirmed. The detection of some responding clones in pre-infection memory suggests that pre-existing cross-reactive memory T cells joined the SARS-CoV-2 response.

This clonotype has a handful of counts. There is no known antigen for this receptor. One base away there is no much larger clone; base qualities are not given. Sequencing was carried out using PBMCs or a T cell subset sorted from them (not recorded which). The chain employs TRBV6-1 and TRBJ2-7; too little of a D gene remains to name it. The sequence derives from a man between 18 and 29 years old who had mild COVID-19 (a few samples of this study predate the infection). The sample titles of this study are shuffled in the database, so cell type and time point are left out; the donor was told from shared clones. The bases are TGTGCCAGCAGTGACGCTAACGAGCAGTACTTC. Translation gives CASSDANEQYF.